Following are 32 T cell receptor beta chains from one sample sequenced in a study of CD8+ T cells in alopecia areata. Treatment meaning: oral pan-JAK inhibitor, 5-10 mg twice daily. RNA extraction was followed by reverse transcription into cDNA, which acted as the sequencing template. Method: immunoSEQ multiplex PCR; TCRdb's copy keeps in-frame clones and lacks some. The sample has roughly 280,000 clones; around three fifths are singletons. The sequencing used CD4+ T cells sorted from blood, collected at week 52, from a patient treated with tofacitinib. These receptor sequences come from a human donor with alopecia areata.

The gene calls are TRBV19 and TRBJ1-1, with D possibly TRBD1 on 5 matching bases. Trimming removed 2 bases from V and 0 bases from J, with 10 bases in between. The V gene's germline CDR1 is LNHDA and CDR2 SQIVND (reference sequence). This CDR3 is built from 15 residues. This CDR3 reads CASSIYPGLNTEAFF. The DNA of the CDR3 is TGTGCCAGTAGTATATACCCAGGGCTGAACACTGAAGCTTTCTTT.

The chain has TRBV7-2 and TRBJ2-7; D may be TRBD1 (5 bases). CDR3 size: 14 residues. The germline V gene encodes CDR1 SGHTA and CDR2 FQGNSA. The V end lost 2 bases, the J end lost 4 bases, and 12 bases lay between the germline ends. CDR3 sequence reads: CASSLMGHGYEQYF. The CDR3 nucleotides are TGTGCCAGCAGCTTAATGGGGCATGGGTACGAGCAGTACTTC.

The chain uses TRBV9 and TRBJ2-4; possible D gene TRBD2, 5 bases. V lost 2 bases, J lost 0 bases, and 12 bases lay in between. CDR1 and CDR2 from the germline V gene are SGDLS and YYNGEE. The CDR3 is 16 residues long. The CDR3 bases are TGTGCCAGCAGCGTTAAAGCCGGACTAGCCAAAAACATTCAGTACTTC. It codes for CASSVKAGLAKNIQYF.

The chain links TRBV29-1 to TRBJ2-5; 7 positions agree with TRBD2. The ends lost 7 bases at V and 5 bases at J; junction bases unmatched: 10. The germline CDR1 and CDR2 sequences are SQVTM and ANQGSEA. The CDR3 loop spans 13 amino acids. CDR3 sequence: CSARDYLRETQYF. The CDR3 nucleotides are TGCAGCGCACGGGACTATCTCCGGGAGACCCAGTACTTC.

DNA of the CDR3: TGCGCCAGCAGCCTTGGGACAGATGGGATGGCCCTCCACTTT. Protein: CASSLGTDGMALHF. The chain carries TRBV5-1 and TRBJ1-6; 7 bases are a match to TRBD1. CDR3 length: 14 residues. Germline V gives CDR1 SGHRS, CDR2 YFSETQ. The V segment lost 4 bases and the J segment 14 bases; nucleotides outside the gene matches: 12.

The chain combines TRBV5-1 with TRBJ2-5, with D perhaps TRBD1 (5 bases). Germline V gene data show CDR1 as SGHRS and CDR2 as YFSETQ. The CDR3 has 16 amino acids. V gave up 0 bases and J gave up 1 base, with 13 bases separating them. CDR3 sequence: CASSLGQGKFQETQYF. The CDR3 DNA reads TGCGCCAGCAGCTTGGGGCAGGGAAAGTTCCAAGAGACCCAGTACTTC.

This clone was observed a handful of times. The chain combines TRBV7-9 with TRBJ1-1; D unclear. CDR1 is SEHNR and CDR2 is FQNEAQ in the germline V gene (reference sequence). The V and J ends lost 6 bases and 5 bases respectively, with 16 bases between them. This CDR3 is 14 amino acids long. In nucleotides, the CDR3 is TGTGCCAGCAGTTTCGGCTCTTTGCTTACTGAAGCTTTCTTT. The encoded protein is CASSFGSLLTEAFF.

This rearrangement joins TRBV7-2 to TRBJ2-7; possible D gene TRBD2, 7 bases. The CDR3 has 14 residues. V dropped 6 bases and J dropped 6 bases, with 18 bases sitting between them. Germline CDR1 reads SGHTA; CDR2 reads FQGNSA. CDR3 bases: TGTGCCAGCAGGCCCGCGGGGGCGCAGGGCGAGCAGTACTTC. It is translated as CASRPAGAQGEQYF.

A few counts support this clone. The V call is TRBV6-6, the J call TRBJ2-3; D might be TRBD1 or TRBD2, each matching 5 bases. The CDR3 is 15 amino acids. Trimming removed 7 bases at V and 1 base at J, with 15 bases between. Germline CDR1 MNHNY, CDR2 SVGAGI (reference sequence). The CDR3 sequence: CASTDRDGGTDTQYF. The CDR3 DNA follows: TGTGCCAGCACCGACCGGGACGGGGGCACAGATACGCAGTATTTT.

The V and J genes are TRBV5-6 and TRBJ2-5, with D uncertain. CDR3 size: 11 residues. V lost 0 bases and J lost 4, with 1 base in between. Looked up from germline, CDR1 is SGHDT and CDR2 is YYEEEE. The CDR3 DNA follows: TGTGCCAGCAGCTTGGTAGAGACCCAGTACTTC. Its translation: CASSLVETQYF.

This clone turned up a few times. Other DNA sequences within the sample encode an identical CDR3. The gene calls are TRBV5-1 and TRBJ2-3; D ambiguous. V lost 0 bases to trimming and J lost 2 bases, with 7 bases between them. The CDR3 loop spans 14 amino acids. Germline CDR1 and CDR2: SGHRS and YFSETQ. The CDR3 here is CASSLVASTDTQYF. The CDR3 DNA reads TGCGCCAGCAGCTTGGTAGCCTCCACAGATACGCAGTATTTT.

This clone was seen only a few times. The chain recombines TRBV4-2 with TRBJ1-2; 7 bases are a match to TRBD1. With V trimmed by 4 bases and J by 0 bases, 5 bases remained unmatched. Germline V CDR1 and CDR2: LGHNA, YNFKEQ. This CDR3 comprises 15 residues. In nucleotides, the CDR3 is TGTGCCAGCAGCCGAGGACAGGAGGCTAACTATGGCTACACCTTC. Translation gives CASSRGQEANYGYTF.

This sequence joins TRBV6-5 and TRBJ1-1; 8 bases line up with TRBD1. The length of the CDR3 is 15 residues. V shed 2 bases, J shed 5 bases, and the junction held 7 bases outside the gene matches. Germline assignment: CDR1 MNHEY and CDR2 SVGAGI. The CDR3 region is CASSYGRQGWTEAFF. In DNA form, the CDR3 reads TGTGCCAGCAGTTACGGGAGACAGGGGTGGACTGAAGCTTTCTTT.

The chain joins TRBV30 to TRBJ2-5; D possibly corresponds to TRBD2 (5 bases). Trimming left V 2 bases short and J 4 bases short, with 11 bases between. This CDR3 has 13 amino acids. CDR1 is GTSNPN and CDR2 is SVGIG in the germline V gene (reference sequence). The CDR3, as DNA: TGTGCCTGGAGTCCTCCTAGCCTAGAGACCCAGTACTTC. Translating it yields CAWSPPSLETQYF.

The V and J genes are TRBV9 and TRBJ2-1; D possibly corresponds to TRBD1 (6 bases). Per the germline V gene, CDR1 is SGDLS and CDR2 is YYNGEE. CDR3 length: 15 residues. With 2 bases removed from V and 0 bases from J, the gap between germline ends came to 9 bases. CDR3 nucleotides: TGTGCCAGCAGCGTGAGCAGGGGCTCCTACAATGAGCAGTTCTTC. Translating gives CASSVSRGSYNEQFF.

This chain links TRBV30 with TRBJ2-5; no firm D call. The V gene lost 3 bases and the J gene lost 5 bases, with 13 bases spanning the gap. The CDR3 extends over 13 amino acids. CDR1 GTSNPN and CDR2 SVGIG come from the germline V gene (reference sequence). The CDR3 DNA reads TGTGCCTGGAGCAAAAGTTACTTGGAGACCCAGTACTTC. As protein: CAWSKSYLETQYF.

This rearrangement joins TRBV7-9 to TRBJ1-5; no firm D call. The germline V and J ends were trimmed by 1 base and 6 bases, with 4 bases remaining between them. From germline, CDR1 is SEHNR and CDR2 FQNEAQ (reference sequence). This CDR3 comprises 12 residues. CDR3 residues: CASSLEGQPQHF. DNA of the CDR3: TGTGCCAGCAGCTTAGAGGGTCAGCCCCAGCATTTT. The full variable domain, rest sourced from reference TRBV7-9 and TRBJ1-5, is DTGVSQNPRHKITKRGQNVTFRCDPISEHNRLYWYRQTLGQGPEFLTYFQNEAQLEKSRLLSDRFSAERPKGSFSTLEIQRTEQGDSAMYLCASSLEGQPQHFGDGTRLSIL.

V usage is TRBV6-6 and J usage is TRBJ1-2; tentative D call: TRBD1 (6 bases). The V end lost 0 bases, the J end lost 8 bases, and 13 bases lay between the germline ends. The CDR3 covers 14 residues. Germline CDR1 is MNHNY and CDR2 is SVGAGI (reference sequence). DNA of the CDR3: TGTGCCAGCAGTTACTCGACAGGCCCGGCGGGCTACACCTTC. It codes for CASSYSTGPAGYTF.

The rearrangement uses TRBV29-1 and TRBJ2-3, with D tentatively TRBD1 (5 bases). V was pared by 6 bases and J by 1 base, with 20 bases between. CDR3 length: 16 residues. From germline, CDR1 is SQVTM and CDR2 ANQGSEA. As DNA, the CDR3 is TGCAGCGTCGCCCCCCTTCAGGGTGGGGGCACAGATACGCAGTATTTT. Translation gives CSVAPLQGGGTDTQYF.

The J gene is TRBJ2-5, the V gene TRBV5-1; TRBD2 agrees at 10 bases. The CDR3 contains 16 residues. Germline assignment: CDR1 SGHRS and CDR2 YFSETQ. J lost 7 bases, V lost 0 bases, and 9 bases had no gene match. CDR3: CASSLGLAGVEVTQYF. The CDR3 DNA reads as TGCGCCAGCAGCTTGGGGCTAGCGGGGGTCGAGGTGACCCAGTACTTC.

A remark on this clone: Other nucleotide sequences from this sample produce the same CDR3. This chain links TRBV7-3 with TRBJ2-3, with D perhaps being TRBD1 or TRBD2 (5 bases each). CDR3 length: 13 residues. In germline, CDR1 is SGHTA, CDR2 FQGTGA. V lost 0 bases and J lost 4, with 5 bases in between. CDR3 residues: CASSLTGADTQYF. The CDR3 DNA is TGTGCCAGCAGCTTAACGGGGGCAGATACGCAGTATTTT.

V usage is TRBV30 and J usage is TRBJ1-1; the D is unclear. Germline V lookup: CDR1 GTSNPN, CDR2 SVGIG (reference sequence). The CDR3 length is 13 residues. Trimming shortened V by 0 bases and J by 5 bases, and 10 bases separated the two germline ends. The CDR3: CAWSVNSGTEAFF. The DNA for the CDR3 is TGTGCCTGGAGTGTAAACTCGGGGACTGAAGCTTTCTTT. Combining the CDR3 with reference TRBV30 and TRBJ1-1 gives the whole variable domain SQTIHQWPATLVQPVGSPLSLECTVEGTSNPNLYWYRQAAGRGLQLLFYSVGIGQISSEVPQNLSASRPQDRQFILSSKKLLLSDSGFYLCAWSVNSGTEAFFGQGTRLTVV.

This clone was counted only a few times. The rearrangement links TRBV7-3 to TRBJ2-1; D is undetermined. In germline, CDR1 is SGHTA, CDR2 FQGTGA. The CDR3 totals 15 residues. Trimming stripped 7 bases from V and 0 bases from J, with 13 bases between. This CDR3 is CASTPSASSYNEQFF. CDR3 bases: TGTGCCAGCACCCCCTCAGCCAGCTCCTACAATGAGCAGTTCTTC.

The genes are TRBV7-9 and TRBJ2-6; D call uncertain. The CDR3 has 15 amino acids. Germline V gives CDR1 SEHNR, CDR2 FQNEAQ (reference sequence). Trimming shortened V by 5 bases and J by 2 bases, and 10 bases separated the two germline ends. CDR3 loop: CASSPRQPGANVLTF. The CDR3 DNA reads TGTGCCAGCAGCCCCCGCCAGCCTGGGGCCAACGTCCTGACTTTC.

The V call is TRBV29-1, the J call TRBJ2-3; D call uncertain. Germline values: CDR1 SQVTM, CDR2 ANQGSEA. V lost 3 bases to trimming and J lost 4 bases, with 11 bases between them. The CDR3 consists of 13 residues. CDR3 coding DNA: TGCAGCGTTGATATGTTGTGGGCAGATACGCAGTATTTT. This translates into CSVDMLWADTQYF.

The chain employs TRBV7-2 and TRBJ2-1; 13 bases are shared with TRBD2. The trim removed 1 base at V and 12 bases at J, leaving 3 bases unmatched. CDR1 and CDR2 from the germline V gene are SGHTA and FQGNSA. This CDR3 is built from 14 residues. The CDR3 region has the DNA TGTGCCAGCAGCTTAGGGACTAGCGGGGGAGGGCAGTTCTTC. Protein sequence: CASSLGTSGGGQFF.

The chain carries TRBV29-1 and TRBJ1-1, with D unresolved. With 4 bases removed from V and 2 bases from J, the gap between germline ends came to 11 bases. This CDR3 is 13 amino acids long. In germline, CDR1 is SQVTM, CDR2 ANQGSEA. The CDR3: CSVGRVLNTEAFF. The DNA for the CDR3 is TGCAGCGTTGGAAGAGTCCTTAACACTGAAGCTTTCTTT.

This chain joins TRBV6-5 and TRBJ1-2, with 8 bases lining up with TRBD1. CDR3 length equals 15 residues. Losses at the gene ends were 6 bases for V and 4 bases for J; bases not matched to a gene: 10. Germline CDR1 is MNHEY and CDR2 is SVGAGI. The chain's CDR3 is CASSLGQGAIYGYTF. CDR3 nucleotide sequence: TGTGCCAGCAGCCTCGGGCAGGGGGCGATCTATGGCTACACCTTC.

CDR3 protein: CASSTLRGGYTF. The CDR3 DNA sequence: TGTGCCAGCAGCACTCTCAGGGGTGGCTACACCTTC. The gene calls are TRBV7-2 and TRBJ1-2, with D maybe TRBD1 (6 bases). Germline lookup yields CDR1 SGHTA and CDR2 FQGNSA. The length of the CDR3 is 12 residues. The ends were cut back, 5 bases at V and 7 bases at J, with 11 bases in the middle. Full variable domain (rest looked up from reference TRBV7-2 and TRBJ1-2): GAGVSQSPSNKVTEKGKDVELRCDPISGHTALYWYRQSLGQGLEFLIYFQGNSAPDKSGLPSDRFSAERTGGSVSTLTIQRTQQEDSAVYLCASSTLRGGYTFGSGTRLTVV.

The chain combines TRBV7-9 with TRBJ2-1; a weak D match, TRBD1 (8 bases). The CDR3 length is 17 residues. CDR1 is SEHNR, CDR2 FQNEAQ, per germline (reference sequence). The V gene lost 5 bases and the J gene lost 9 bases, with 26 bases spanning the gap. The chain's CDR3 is CASSRPRQPTGEGEQFF. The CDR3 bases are TGTGCCAGCAGCCGACCGCGACAGCCGACAGGGGAGGGTGAGCAGTTCTTC.

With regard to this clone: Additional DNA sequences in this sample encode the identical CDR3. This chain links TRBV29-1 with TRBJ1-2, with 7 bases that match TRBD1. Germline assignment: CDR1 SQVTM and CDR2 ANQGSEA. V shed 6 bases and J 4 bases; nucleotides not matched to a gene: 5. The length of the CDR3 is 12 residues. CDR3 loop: CSVGQNLYGYTF. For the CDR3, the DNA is TGCAGCGTGGGACAGAACCTCTATGGCTACACCTTC.

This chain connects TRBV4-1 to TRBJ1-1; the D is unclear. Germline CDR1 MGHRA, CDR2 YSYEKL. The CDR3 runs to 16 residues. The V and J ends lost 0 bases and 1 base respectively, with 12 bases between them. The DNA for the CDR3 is TGCGCCAGCAGCCAAGAACAAAGGATAAGGAACACTGAAGCTTTCTTT. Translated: CASSQEQRIRNTEAFF.